The present TCR beta chain was sequenced within a study of long-term antiretroviral therapy in people with HIV. Study-level points and caveats: Dominance of pre-ART expanded clones persisted, fluctuating and often declining after ART.

immunoSEQ v3.0 was run at survey level. Sequencing was performed with immunoSEQ multiplex PCR; in TCRdb, only in-frame clones are kept and a portion is missing. In the table there are around 40,000 clones, about 86% of which are singletons. On this clone itself: The antigen is unknown.

Trimming took off 10 bases at V and 5 bases at J, with 20 bases between the two ends. In germline, CDR1 is MNHNS, CDR2 SASEGT. CDR3 size: 14 residues. The chain uses TRBV6-1 and TRBJ2-5, with D possibly matching TRBD2 (6 bases). The TCR was taken from a woman younger than 30 with HIV. The source was unsorted PBMCs, collected just before starting antiretroviral therapy. CDR3 region: CAISSDYGRETQYF. CDR3 nucleotide sequence: TGTGCCATCTCCTCGGACTACGGGCGCGAGACCCAGTACTTC.